The present TCR beta chain was sequenced within a study of blood T cell repertoires in COVID-19. Study-level information: PBMCs, B-cell-depleted T cells, or T cells were the source of the cDNA or gDNA that made up the material.

The ends lost 2 bases at V and 4 bases at J; junction bases unmatched: 4. Germline CDR1 MGHDK, CDR2 SYGVNS. The CDR3 has 15 amino acids. Assay used: immunoSEQ multiplex PCR; TCRdb lists only in-frame clones, some missing. The sample has around 70,000 clones; less than 80% are singletons. J is TRBJ2-5 and V is TRBV25-1, with 10 bases aligning to TRBD1. This TCR was recovered from a man between 60 and 75 years old with active or convalescent COVID-19. Input material: peripheral blood. In nucleotides, the CDR3 is TGTGCCAGCAGTGAACGCTGGACAGGGGGAGAGACCCAGTACTTC. It is translated as CASSERWTGGETQYF.